One and the same sample provided the 8 T cell receptor beta chains below, sequenced in a study of blood T cell repertoires in COVID-19. Clones were read by immunoSEQ multiplex PCR, and TCRdb kept only the in-frame ones, dropping some. This sample yields under 95,000 clones, of which 65% to 85% are seen a single time; about 31% belongs to the top ten. Input material: peripheral blood. Receptors were obtained from a woman over 75 with acute or convalescent COVID-19.

This clone was observed once. The chain couples TRBV3-1 (or the pseudogene TRBV3-2) to TRBJ2-7; 7 bases map to TRBD1. Germline CDR1 reads LGHDT; CDR2 reads YNNKEL (reference sequence). The CDR3 is made up of 15 amino acids. J was trimmed by 0 bases and V by 4 bases; bases with no gene match: 6. The DNA for the CDR3 is TGTGCCAGCAGCCCCGGACAGGCCGCCTCCTACGAGCAGTACTTC. Residues: CASSPGQAASYEQYF.

This clone occurred once. J is TRBJ1-1 and V is TRBV12-3 or TRBV12-4; 8 nucleotides match TRBD1. CDR3 length: 13 amino acids. After removal of 3 bases from V and 9 bases from J, the junction contained 6 bases not matched to a gene. The CDR3 loop is CASSFGTGGKAFF. As DNA, the CDR3 is TGTGCCAGCAGTTTTGGAACAGGGGGAAAAGCTTTCTTT.

The V and J genes are TRBV7-7 and TRBJ1-1; possible D gene TRBD1, 5 bases. Trimming shortened V by 10 bases and J by 5 bases, and 23 bases separated the two germline ends. This CDR3 region has 15 residues. Germline CDR1 SSHAT, CDR2 FNYEAQ (reference sequence). CDR3 DNA: TGTGCCATCCCCCTAGCGGGGGGGGGATGTACTGAAGCTTTCTTT. Translated: CAIPLAGGGCTEAFF. Drawing the rest from reference TRBV7-7 and TRBJ1-1, the complete variable domain is GAGVSQSPRYKVTKRGQDVTLRCDPISSHATLYWYQQALGQGPEFLTYFNYEAQPDKSGLPSDRFSAERPEGSISTLTIQRTEQRDSAMYRCAIPLAGGGCTEAFFGQGTRLTVV.

The chain is built from TRBV6-6 and TRBJ1-5; 8 bases align to TRBD1. This CDR3 comprises 14 residues. CDR1 MNHNY and CDR2 SVGAGI come from the germline V gene (reference sequence). The trim removed 5 bases at V and 7 bases at J, leaving 7 bases unmatched. The DNA of the CDR3 is TGTGCCAGCAGTGGCCAGGGGGCCGGACAGCCCCAGCATTTT. As protein: CASSGQGAGQPQHF.

This chain links TRBV4-2 with TRBJ1-2; no reliable D call. The CDR3 is 14 residues long. Germline assignment: CDR1 LGHNA and CDR2 YNFKEQ. V lost 0 bases and J lost 12, with 17 bases in between. DNA for the CDR3: TGTGCCAGCAGCCAAGAGAGTCAGCAGGTAGAAAACACCTTC. This sequence encodes CASSQESQQVENTF.

The chain links TRBV3-1 (or the pseudogene TRBV3-2) to TRBJ1-2; tentatively, D is TRBD1 (5 bases). This CDR3 has 14 amino acids. Germline-derived CDR1 and CDR2 are LGHDT and YNNKEL (reference sequence). V was cut by 0 bases and J by 7 bases, with 12 bases left in between. The CDR3 DNA reads as TGTGCCAGCAGCCAAGATTGGGCAGGGCGTGGCTACACCTTC. Protein: CASSQDWAGRGYTF.

The chain uses TRBV20-1 and TRBJ2-7; weak D call: TRBD2 (5 bases). CDR3 length equals 11 residues. Trimming took off 4 bases at V and 5 bases at J, with 9 bases between the two ends. Germline values: CDR1 DFQATT, CDR2 SNEGSKA (reference sequence). CDR3 nucleotide sequence: TGCAGTGCTATAGCGTTCGACGAGCAGTACTTC. Its translation: CSAIAFDEQYF.

The rearrangement uses TRBV18 and TRBJ2-1, with 12 bases fitting TRBD2. Looked up from germline, CDR1 is KGHSH and CDR2 is LQKENI. V lost 1 base, J lost 0 bases, and 7 bases stayed unmatched. There are 19 residues in the CDR3. In DNA, the CDR3 is TGTGCCAGCTCACCACTTGGGACTAGCGGGCTGAGCTCCTACAATGAGCAGTTCTTC. Translating it yields CASSPLGTSGLSSYNEQFF.